This T cell receptor beta chain was documented in a study of regulatory T cells in long-lasting Graves disease (dated by TCRdb to 2020 to 2023). Describing the broader study: Antithyroid drugs had been taken for less than 3 months by newly diagnosed Graves' disease patients. Patients with persistent Graves' disease were compared with patients with newly diagnosed Graves' disease using TCR sequencing and RNA sequencing of peripheral blood. The study was registered as a clinical trial and conducted in China. A total of roughly 35 samples underwent TCR sequencing: about 13 from persistent and about 20 from newly diagnosed Graves' disease patients.

This sample's time point label indicates: newly diagnosed GD, antithyroid drugs for less than 3 months. RNA was extracted from PBMCs in TRIzol for both TCR sequencing and RNA sequencing. Graves' disease was diagnosed according to American Thyroid Association guidelines. Patients for the study were recruited at an endocrinology department in Xi'an, China. From each patient, around 9 milliliters of peripheral blood was collected into an EDTA anticoagulant tube. Ficoll Paque Plus density gradient separation was used to isolate PBMCs, and no further T cell sorting was done. An Agilent 2100 Bioanalyzer and agarose gel were used to check RNA quality, and a NanoDrop 2000 was used to measure RNA concentration. CDR1 SGHRS and CDR2 YFSETQ were looked up in the germline V gene. From the cysteine through the phenylalanine, the CDR3 covers 14 amino acids. The kept DNA is CDR3 alone, 42 bases in frame from the first base. For this chain, trimming is 1 base at the V end and 5 bases at the J end, and the number of junction bases without a gene match is 3.

The library was made by multiplex PCR. For sequencing, an Illumina HiSeq 4000 was employed. To build TCR beta libraries, CDR3 regions were amplified by Arm-PCR using iRepertoire HTBI primers. Before sequencing, the PCR products underwent gel purification. The original methods were these. Across samples, 55 to 80 TRBV and roughly 13 TRBJ segments were identified and used for gene usage analysis of CDR3 amino acid clonotypes. Filtered high-quality paired reads were merged into contigs using COPE and FqMerger. Contigs were aligned with BLAST to IMGT TRBV, TRBD and TRBJ reference genes, and CDR3 was defined per IMGT. Clonotypes above 0.1% frequency were classified as highly expanded clones. Shannon entropy was used to measure repertoire diversity, and the Gini coefficient was used to measure V-J evenness. A clonotype was considered public if more than one individual shared it. The raw public data were reprocessed by TCRdb itself: fastp quality trimming at Q25, MiXCR clonotype calling, in-frame beta chains only. Every CDR3 protein is listed once, alongside the most common genes and DNA of its rows. The V and J calls follow TCRdb's processing rather than the paper's. In this sample the table shows some 460,000 distinct CDR3 sequences, around 15% of which occur a single time. Of the sample, 12% is held by the ten largest clones.

Points the paper makes about the study in general: Preferential use of TRBV28, TRBJ1-2 and TRBJ2-5 was observed in persistent disease, whereas TRBV20-1 and TRBJ2-1 were favored in newly diagnosed disease. Patients with persistent disease shared more public clonotypes (around 3,000) than newly diagnosed patients did (about 970). As a limitation, the authors acknowledged that the small sample size may reduce accuracy. Lower TCR Shannon entropy and fewer highly expanded clones were observed in persistent Graves' disease patients than in newly diagnosed patients, which suggested clonal expansion. Only peripheral blood was studied, because thyroid tissue, the primary lesion, was inaccessible. Sequencing and analysis were limited to the TCR beta chain.

The sample holds a few counts of this clonotype. The specificity of this receptor is unknown. The record has no base qualities; no much larger clone is one base away. These data were also filed under a second study, of T cells in Graves' hyperthyroidism and ophthalmopathy. The second study, in turn, reports: Stable Graves' hyperthyroidism was defined as the absence of progression to ophthalmopathy over 18 months of follow-up. The hyperthyroidism patients were between 18 and 65 years old and newly diagnosed, with a disease duration of less than 2 months. Any patient with an uncontrolled infection, another autoimmune disease, pregnancy or lactation was excluded. Clinical symptoms, serum thyroxine and TRAb, thyroid ultrasound, and orbital computed tomography formed the basis for the diagnoses. A first-round RT-PCR of the TCR CDR3 used the HTBI primer set with the Qiagen OneStep RT-PCR kit. Blood samples also contained most of the expanded thyroid clonotypes (frequency above 0.001), which suggests that blood repertoires may reflect thyroid immune responses. Ophthalmopathy was separated from stable hyperthyroidism by a 13 V-J signature model, with just over 85% sensitivity and about 84% specificity obtained in cross-validation and 80%/75% obtained in testing. During validation, the model predicted progression to ophthalmopathy a median of around 7 months ahead of onset, with just under 71% sensitivity and almost 75% specificity. To identify TCR V-J signatures that set the groups apart, the researchers used a discovery cohort of 90 to 100 patients, made up of under 45 with Graves' ophthalmopathy and some 60 with stable Graves' hyperthyroidism. Whether ophthalmopathy could be predicted prospectively was tested in an independent validation cohort made up of approximately 19 hyperthyroidism patients plus 17 patients who later progressed to ophthalmopathy. The 100 discovery patients were divided at random into training and test sets in a 7:3 ratio. In roughly six Graves' hyperthyroidism patients, the study also compared T-cell repertoires from thyroid tissue with T-cell repertoires from blood. Once sampling was done, hyperthyroidism patients were given methimazole at a starting dose of 30 mg daily, whereas ophthalmopathy patients were given high-dose intravenous methylprednisolone. Libraries were constructed in a second round of multiplex PCR, after which size selection and purification were performed. The libraries were sequenced on an Illumina HiSeq2000 using paired-end 100 bp reads. Raw data were processed with SOAPnuke, discarding reads with adapters, uncalled bases, mean Phred below 15, or no exact constant-primer or identifier match. COPE v1.2.5 was used to merge high-quality paired reads, and clonotypes were defined as unique nucleotide sequences. MiTCR v1.1 was used to align clonotypes to the IMGT TRBV, TRBD and TRBJ reference segments. Analysis was restricted to V-J combinations with a frequency above 0.0001, which covered 98% to 99.2% of repertoires. The TCS score was defined as the ratio of F50 (clonal expansion) to E x V (chaos), calculated using BLOSUM62-based TCRdist between CDR3 peptides within each V-J. Welch's t-statistics and random forest reduced around 550 V-J features to 10 to 15, which were used in a naive Bayes classifier (R e1071). Sample size was not statistically predetermined, and blinding of investigators to group allocation was not performed. TCR Vbeta CDR3 sequencing of roughly 140 peripheral blood samples (under 45 ophthalmopathy, approximately 80 hyperthyroidism and roughly 17 progressor patients) is reported in the paper.

The sample consisted of peripheral blood mononuclear cells (PBMCs), taken at new diagnosis, from a patient treated with antithyroid drugs. The TCR sequence derives from a man in his forties or fifties with Graves disease. Donor details come from another sample of the same person, matched by shared clones. The V and J genes are TRBV5-1 and TRBJ1-5, and 7 junction bases match TRBD1. The CDR3 loop reads CASSLTGDYQPQHF. The DNA sequence is as follows: TGCGCCAGCAGCTTGACAGGGGATTATCAGCCCCAGCATTTT.